Listed below are T cell receptor beta chains from one sample, sequenced in a study of blood T cells in healthy people across ages. TCRdb itself ran the 5' RACE reads through MiXCR, one entry per CDR3 protein. In the table there are just over 800,000 distinct CDR3 sequences, around 62% of which are singletons. Material for sequencing was blood. All receptors come from a man in his thirties or forties in good health. Both conserved end residues are trimmed from each CDR3. Fields, in order: V gene, J gene, CDR3 protein.

>TRBV4-2|TRBJ1-1
ASSRPGEGRRTEAF
>TRBV6-2/TRBV6-3|TRBJ1-1
ASSYPTRGSGLNTEAF
>TRBV9|TRBJ2-1
ASSSGGLYYNEQF
>TRBV9|TRBJ1-2
ASSNPGTATDGYT
>TRBV21-1|TRBJ1-2
ASSKVAPRSHGYT
>TRBV7-9|TRBJ1-2
ASRAQPGYT
>TRBV28|-
ASSSPAGALETQY
>TRBV13|TRBJ2-3
ASRVTSGADTQY
>TRBV18|TRBJ1-2
ASSPEQEIYYGYT
>TRBV7-8|TRBJ2-7
ASSLGAQKQY
>TRBV5-6|TRBJ1-1
ASSLGTGWTEAF
>TRBV6-5|TRBJ2-7
ASRPDRTVYYEQY
>TRBV13|TRBJ2-5
ASSWASGGHQETQY
>TRBV12-3/TRBV12-4|TRBJ2-7
ASSIRVGQGRTYEQY
>TRBV28|TRBJ2-7
ASTWGPSYEQY
>TRBV10-3|TRBJ2-3
AISIDPVERGATDTQY
>TRBV7-9|TRBJ1-1
ASSPGTGSRHTEAF
>TRBV6-2/TRBV6-3|TRBJ2-1
ASSYSPGGGQF
>TRBV9|TRBJ1-2
ASSSDRAFNGYT
>TRBV2|TRBJ1-2
ASSGPGTGGYYGYT
>TRBV7-9|TRBJ1-2
ASSSLGRSGYGYT
>TRBV7-2|TRBJ2-1
ASSLWTGDEQF